This TCR beta chain is from a study of regulatory T cells in long-lasting Graves disease. Researchers made TCR beta libraries by using iRepertoire HTBI primers and running Arm-PCR on CDR3 regions. TCRdb re-derived calls from the multiplex PCR reads in MiXCR, one entry per CDR3 protein. The table records a few hundred thousand distinct CDR3 sequences, around 11% of them present only once. The V end lost 2 bases, the J end lost 4 bases, and 15 bases lay between the germline ends. Germline loops: CDR1 SGHDT, CDR2 YYEEEE. The CDR3 sequence is 16 residues long. The time point: newly diagnosed GD, antithyroid drugs for less than 3 months. Isolated PBMC RNA provided the starting material for the TCR library. These same data were also listed under a study on T cells in Graves' hyperthyroidism and ophthalmopathy.

The clonotype originates from a woman under 30 with Graves disease. V usage is TRBV5-6 and J usage is TRBJ1-4; D is unclear. This specimen consisted of peripheral blood mononuclear cells (PBMCs), obtained at new diagnosis, from a patient treated with antithyroid drugs. Here the CDR3 reads CASSFLGQNHNEKLFF. CDR3 nucleotide sequence: TGTGCCAGCAGCTTCTTGGGCCAAAATCATAATGAAAAACTGTTTTTT.